A selection of T cell receptor beta chains follows, all from one sample in a study of cytomegalovirus exposure and HLA in healthy donors. Repertoires were generated with immunoSEQ multiplex PCR, while TCRdb's copy carries only in-frame clones and drops some. The sample consists of around 270,000 clones, roughly 80% of them appearing once. The sample comprised PBMCs. The source is a girl aged 2 to 10 in good health and CMV-seronegative. The CDR3 runs from the conserved cysteine through the conserved F or W. Each record gives: V gene, J gene, clone size, D gene, CDR3 protein, CDR3 DNA. D genes are given only for firm matches. Size tells how often a clone was seen (once, few, many) or the class of an expanded clone, and some rows leave it out.

TRBV19	TRBJ2-7	-	-	CASSMWNRVGYEQYF	TGTGCCAGTAGTATGTGGAATCGGGTTGGCTACGAGCAGTACTTC
TRBV21-1	TRBJ2-7	-	-	CASSKRLAGQMGEQYF	TGTGCCAGCAGCAAAAGACTAGCGGGGCAGATGGGGGAGCAGTACTTC
TRBV15	TRBJ2-5	-	TRBD2	CATRTSGAGETQYF	TGTGCCACCAGAACTAGCGGGGCGGGGGAGACCCAGTACTTC
TRBV10-3	TRBJ2-1	-	TRBD2	CAIRWGGLGNEQFF	TGTGCCATCAGATGGGGAGGGCTAGGCAATGAGCAGTTCTTC
TRBV6-5	TRBJ2-7	-	TRBD1	CASRPGQGVYEQYF	TGTGCCAGCAGGCCGGGACAGGGGGTCTACGAGCAGTACTTC
TRBV6-1	TRBJ1-1	-	TRBD1	CASRIRGRAEAFF	TGTGCCAGCAGGATTAGGGGGCGCGCTGAAGCTTTCTTT
TRBV2	TRBJ2-5	-	-	CASSESETQYF	TGTGCCAGCAGTGAATCTGAGACCCAGTACTTC
TRBV2	TRBJ1-5	-	-	CASRGRIESNQPQHF	TGTGCCAGCAGGGGGAGGATAGAAAGCAATCAGCCCCAGCATTTT
TRBV28	TRBJ1-2	-	-	CATQFGGSIYGYTF	TGTGCCACCCAATTCGGGGGGTCGATCTATGGCTACACCTTC
TRBV28	TRBJ1-1	-	-	CASSLYEYPNTEAFF	TGTGCCAGCAGTTTATATGAGTACCCGAACACTGAAGCTTTCTTT
TRBV9	TRBJ2-7	few	TRBD2	CASSVGPSGSPYEQYF	TGTGCCAGCAGCGTAGGGCCTAGCGGGAGTCCCTACGAGCAGTACTTC
TRBV11-2	TRBJ2-3	-	-	CASSFYWGLSTDTQYF	TGTGCCAGCAGCTTTTATTGGGGCCTTAGCACAGATACGCAGTATTTT
TRBV21-1	TRBJ2-3	-	-	CAIPPRDRGPDTQYF	TGTGCCATTCCCCCCCGGGACAGGGGCCCAGATACGCAGTATTTT
TRBV28	TRBJ2-7	once	TRBD1	CASSSPGTALNYEQYF	TGTGCCAGCAGTTCCCCCGGGACAGCACTTAATTACGAGCAGTACTTC
TRBV28	TRBJ1-2	-	-	CASSLFRTEIYGYTF	TGTGCCAGCAGTTTATTTAGGACAGAGATTTATGGCTACACCTTC
TRBV9	TRBJ2-7	-	TRBD2	CASSRHSGTLYEQYF	TGTGCCAGCAGCCGACATAGCGGGACTCTCTACGAGCAGTACTTC
TRBV18	TRBJ1-1	few	TRBD1	CASGQGITEAFF	TGTGCCAGCGGACAGGGAATCACTGAAGCTTTCTTT
TRBV28	TRBJ2-1	-	TRBD2	CASSPRGTSGSEQFF	TGTGCCAGCAGCCCGCGGGGGACTAGCGGGAGTGAGCAGTTCTTC
TRBV20-1	TRBJ2-7	-	-	CSARDFGEQYF	TGCAGTGCTAGAGATTTCGGTGAGCAGTACTTC
TRBV6-1	TRBJ2-7	-	TRBD1	CASREGAEQYF	TGTGCCAGCAGAGAGGGGGCCGAGCAGTACTTC
TRBV6-6	TRBJ1-4	-	-	CASTLTRTDLNEKLFF	TGTGCCAGCACCCTAACCCGGACAGATTTAAATGAAAAACTGTTTTTT
TRBV5-8	TRBJ1-4	-	-	CASSLNEKLFF	TGTGCCAGCAGCCTTAATGAAAAACTGTTTTTT
TRBV4-2	TRBJ2-1	-	TRBD2	CASSQAIGTSGNNEQFF	TGTGCCAGCAGCCAAGCCATCGGGACTAGCGGGAACAATGAGCAGTTCTTC
TRBV28	TRBJ2-7	-	TRBD1	CASSNRGSSYEQYF	TGTGCCAGCAGTAACAGGGGAAGCTCCTACGAGCAGTACTTC
TRBV6-5	TRBJ2-5	-	-	CASSYSGTSGQETQYF	TGTGCCAGCAGTTACTCAGGGACAAGTGGACAAGAGACCCAGTACTTC
TRBV13	TRBJ1-5	-	TRBD1	CASSKQGAGQPQHF	TGTGCCAGCAGCAAACAGGGGGCAGGCCAGCCCCAGCATTTT
TRBV2	TRBJ2-7	-	TRBD2	CASSGGTSGFYEQYF	TGTGCCAGCAGTGGGGGGACTAGCGGGTTCTACGAGCAGTACTTC
TRBV4-1	TRBJ2-7	-	TRBD2	CASSLTSGSTYEQYF	TGCGCCAGCAGCCTAACTAGCGGATCAACCTACGAGCAGTACTTC
TRBV5-1	TRBJ2-3	once	-	CASSLEAGSDTDTQYF	TGCGCCAGCAGCTTGGAAGCAGGGTCAGACACAGATACGCAGTATTTT
TRBV28	TRBJ1-1	-	-	CASSFLYDTEAFF	TGTGCCAGCAGTTTCCTGTATGACACTGAAGCTTTCTTT
TRBV2	TRBJ2-1	-	TRBD2	CASNPRLAGDNEQFF	TGTGCCAGCAATCCCCGACTAGCGGGAGACAATGAGCAGTTCTTC
TRBV9	TRBJ2-3	-	TRBD1	CASSPRQGSTDTQYF	TGTGCCAGCAGCCCCAGACAGGGTAGCACAGATACGCAGTATTTT
TRBV7-2	TRBJ1-2	-	-	CASSPIGGPNYGYTF	TGTGCCAGCAGCCCGATCGGGGGGCCGAACTATGGCTACACCTTC
TRBV5-1	TRBJ2-2	-	-	CASNGANTGELFF	TGCGCCAGCAACGGGGCGAACACCGGGGAGCTGTTTTTT
TRBV5-5	TRBJ1-5	few	-	CASSEQGAINQPQHF	TGTGCCAGCAGCGAACAGGGTGCGATCAATCAGCCCCAGCATTTT
TRBV9	TRBJ2-1	-	TRBD2	CASSVGGSLAGLMFNEQFF	TGTGCCAGCAGCGTAGGCGGGAGCCTAGCGGGGTTAATGTTCAATGAGCAGTTCTTC
TRBV11-2	TRBJ1-2	-	-	CASSPPPRLVYGYTF	TGTGCCAGCAGCCCCCCCCCGAGGCTCGTCTATGGCTACACCTTC